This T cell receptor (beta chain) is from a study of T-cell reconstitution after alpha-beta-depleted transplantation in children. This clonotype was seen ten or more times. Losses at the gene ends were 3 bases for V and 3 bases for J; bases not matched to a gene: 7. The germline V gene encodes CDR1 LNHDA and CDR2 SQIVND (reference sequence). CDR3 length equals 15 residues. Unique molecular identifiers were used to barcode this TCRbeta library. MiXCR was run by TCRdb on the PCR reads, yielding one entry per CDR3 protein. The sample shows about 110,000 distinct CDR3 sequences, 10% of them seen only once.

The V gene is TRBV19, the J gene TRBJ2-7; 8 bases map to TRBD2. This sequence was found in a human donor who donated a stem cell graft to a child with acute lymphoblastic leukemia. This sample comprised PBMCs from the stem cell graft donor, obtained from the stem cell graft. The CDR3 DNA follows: TGTGCCAGTAGTATGGCTGCGGGGGGAGTCTACGAGCAGTACTTC. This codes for CASSMAAGGVYEQYF.